This passage covers 17 T cell receptor beta chains from one sample sequenced in a study of CD8+CD57+ T cells in acquired aplastic anemia. Patients included in sequencing had previously demonstrated CD8+CD57+ cell expansion by flow cytometry. Template material for TCR beta VDJ and CDR3 profiling consisted of genomic DNA. In TCRdb, the reads were re-called with MiXCR into one record per CDR3 protein. The sample lists roughly 220,000 distinct CDR3 sequences, more than 55% occurring once. The sample was sorted CD4+, CD8+, or CD8+CD57+ T cells (not recorded which) from PBMCs. The receptors shown here come from a human donor with aplastic anemia.

Many counts were recorded for this clonotype. The chain joins TRBV7-3 to TRBJ2-7, with D perhaps TRBD1 (6 bases). CDR1 SGHTA and CDR2 FQGTGA come from the germline V gene. V lost 2 bases, J lost 2 bases, and 10 bases lay in between. The CDR3 runs to 14 residues. DNA of the CDR3: TGTGCCAGCAGCTTAGAAGGGGGTACCTACGAGCAGTACTTC. Translation gives CASSLEGGTYEQYF.

This chain connects TRBV11-2 to TRBJ2-7; D is tentatively TRBD1 or TRBD2 (6 bases each). The CDR3 spans 23 residues. V was clipped by 3 bases and J by 3 bases, with 39 bases between them. Germline V gene sequence: CDR1 SGHAT, CDR2 FQNNGV. CDR3 protein: CASSLIPWLASSPAGAGNYEQYF. The CDR3 bases are TGTGCCAGCAGCTTGATCCCTTGGCTCGCCAGCAGCCCCGCAGGGGCGGGGAACTACGAGCAGTACTTC.

This clonotype came up once. The chain uses TRBV7-8 and TRBJ2-1, with TRBD2 matching over 9 bases. With 2 bases clipped from V and 6 bases from J, the junction kept 8 bases outside the gene matches. The CDR3 consists of 16 residues. Looked up from germline, CDR1 is SGHVS and CDR2 is FQNEAQ. CDR3 protein: CASSLYEREEGNEQFF. CDR3 DNA: TGTGCCAGCAGCTTATATGAGCGGGAGGAAGGCAATGAGCAGTTCTTC. Variable domain in full (rest from reference TRBV7-8 and TRBJ2-1): GAGVSQSPRYKVAKRGQDVALRCDPISGHVSLFWYQQALGQGPEFLTYFQNEAQLDKSGLPSDRFFAERPEGSVSTLKIQRTQQEDSAVYLCASSLYEREEGNEQFFGPGTRLTVL.

The chain couples TRBV2 to TRBJ2-5; TRBD2 aligns across 8 bases. The germline V gene encodes CDR1 SNHLY and CDR2 FYNNEI. The V and J ends lost 6 bases and 2 bases, in that order; junction bases with no gene match: 5. This CDR3 is built from 14 residues. CDR3 sequence: CASRFTGGQETQYF. The CDR3 nucleotides read TGTGCCAGCAGGTTTACGGGGGGGCAAGAGACCCAGTACTTC.

Notes on this clonotype: As the CDR3 is not closed by the conserved phenylalanine or tryptophan, this likely results from a read error. The rearrangement uses TRBV7-3 and TRBJ2-2; 9 bases are a match to TRBD2. The V and J ends lost 5 bases and 4 bases, in that order; junction bases with no gene match: 11. This CDR3 has 17 amino acids. Per germline, CDR1 SGHTA and CDR2 FQGTGA. The CDR3 DNA follows: TGTGCCAGCAGCAGGGGCCAGACTAGCGGTTCCACCGGGGAGCTGTTTTGT. It yields the protein CASSRGQTSGSTGELFC.

V usage is TRBV7-9 and J usage is TRBJ1-1; 7 bases are shared with TRBD1. Trimming removed 3 bases from V and 0 bases from J; junction bases left unmatched: 4. The CDR3 is 15 amino acids. Per germline, CDR1 SEHNR and CDR2 FQNEAQ (reference sequence). The CDR3 coding sequence is TGTGCCAGCAGCTTTTTGGACAGGCTGAACACTGAAGCTTTCTTT. Its protein product is CASSFLDRLNTEAFF.

The J gene is TRBJ1-2, the V gene TRBV11-1; a weak D match, TRBD1 (6 bases). The V and J ends lost 1 base and 8 bases respectively, with 14 bases between them. Germline CDR1 and CDR2: SGHAT and FQDESV (reference sequence). The CDR3 has 14 amino acids. The CDR3 nucleotides are TGTGCCAGCAGCTTAGGGCAGGGGTCTGGAGGCTACACCTTC. This sequence encodes CASSLGQGSGGYTF.

The chain has TRBV9 and TRBJ2-5; D perhaps matches TRBD2 (5 bases). Germline CDR1 SGDLS, CDR2 YYNGEE. The V end was cut by 4 bases, the J end by 2 bases, with 12 bases between. CDR3 length equals 14 residues. DNA of the CDR3: TGTGCCAGCAGCCTCGGACTCGGTCAAGAGACCCAGTACTTC. Translating gives CASSLGLGQETQYF.

This clonotype appeared a few times. This chain joins TRBV15 and TRBJ2-7, with TRBD1 identical over 8 bases. This CDR3 spans 15 amino acids. Germline values: CDR1 LNHNV, CDR2 YYDKDF (reference sequence). Trimming took 3 bases from V and 3 from J; bases not matched to a gene: 7. The CDR3, as DNA: TGTGCCACCAGCAGGGGCAGGGGGCTGGGCTACGAGCAGTACTTC. Translation gives CATSRGRGLGYEQYF.

This clonotype was recorded once. A much larger clone sits a single nucleotide away, making a read error possible. The V and J genes are TRBV6-5 and TRBJ2-1, with 9 bases matching TRBD2. CDR1 is MNHEY and CDR2 is SVGAGI in the germline V gene. CDR3 length: 16 residues. The CDR3 sequence is CASIGSGGTSYNEQSF. In DNA, the CDR3 is TGTGCCAGCATTGGTAGCGGGGGTACTTCCTACAATGAGCAGTCCTTC.

This clonotype has a single count. The V call is TRBV10-3, the J call TRBJ1-2; perhaps TRBD1 as D (5 bases). Germline V gene lookup returns CDR1 ENHRY and CDR2 SYGVKD. The CDR3 contains 12 residues. V was cut by 11 bases and J by 4 bases, with 14 bases left in between. CDR3 protein: CAVMGQTYGYTF. The DNA of the CDR3 is TGTGCCGTCATGGGGCAGACCTATGGCTACACCTTC.

This clonotype was recorded only once. The chain links TRBV20-1 to TRBJ2-1; TRBD2 matches 12 bases. V lost 3 bases, J lost 4 bases, and 4 bases stayed unmatched. The CDR3 runs 15 residues. Germline CDR1 and CDR2: DFQATT and SNEGSKA (reference sequence). The DNA for the CDR3 is TGCAGTGCTAGCTCTAGCGGGGGGGCTTACAATGAGCAGTTCTTC. It encodes CSASSSGGAYNEQFF.

This clonotype was detected ten times or more. The rearrangement joins TRBV12-3 or TRBV12-4 to TRBJ1-2, with D hard to call. The CDR3 contains 14 residues. Trimming removed 0 bases at V and 5 bases at J, with 10 bases between. The CDR3 spells CASSLAVVGYGYTF. The CDR3 DNA reads as TGTGCCAGCAGTTTAGCTGTGGTAGGGTATGGCTACACCTTC.

V gene TRBV15 combines with J gene TRBJ1-1; D is uncertain. CDR3 length equals 13 residues. Germline loops: CDR1 LNHNV, CDR2 YYDKDF (reference sequence). Deletions cut 4 bases from V and 7 bases from J, with 13 bases between. The CDR3 DNA is TGTGCCACCAGCACGAGACTAAACTATGAAGCTTTCTTT. This sequence encodes CATSTRLNYEAFF.

The sample holds many counts of this clonotype. The chain recombines TRBV5-8 with TRBJ2-1; weak D call: TRBD1 (5 bases). The germline gives CDR1 SGHTS, CDR2 YDEGEE. V was shortened by 4 bases and J by 6 bases, with 17 bases between the two germline ends. The CDR3 is made up of 15 amino acids. CDR3 DNA: TGTGCCAGCAGCATGGGTCCCCCTAGGGGCAATGAGCAGTTCTTC. This encodes CASSMGPPRGNEQFF. Full variable domain (outside the CDR3, taken from reference TRBV5-8 and TRBJ2-1): EAGVTQSPTHLIKTRGQQATLRCSPISGHTSVYWYQQALGLGLQFLLWYDEGEERNRGNFPPRFSGRQFPNYSSELNVNALELEDSALYLCASSMGPPRGNEQFFGPGTRLTVL.

The chain carries TRBV2 and TRBJ2-1, with D possibly being TRBD2 (6 bases). Germline V gene lookup returns CDR1 SNHLY and CDR2 FYNNEI. CDR3 length equals 13 residues. Trimming took 4 bases from V and 6 from J, leaving 10 bases between them. The DNA for the CDR3 is TGTGCCAGCAGTGTGGGGGGTTTCAATGAGCAGTTCTTC. This codes for CASSVGGFNEQFF.

V usage is TRBV7-9 and J usage is TRBJ2-3; 12 nucleotides align to TRBD2. V shed 5 bases and J 2 bases; nucleotides not matched to a gene: 5. CDR1 is SEHNR, CDR2 FQNEAQ, per germline (reference sequence). The CDR3 has 16 amino acids. The CDR3 bases are TGTGCCAGCAGCCCACTAGCGGGAGGACCCACAGATACGCAGTATTTT. Residues: CASSPLAGGPTDTQYF.